The text below deals with one TCR beta chain. The antigen remains unidentified. The data derive from a study of CD8+CD57+ T cells in acquired aplastic anemia. Study-level results: Sharing between patients and controls was observed for around 30 CD8+ CDR3 sequences.

Patients chosen for sequencing had CD8+CD57+ cells that had expanded, as shown by flow cytometry. Both TCR beta VDJ combination and CDR3 sequence profiling were carried out. Genomic DNA was the template for this profiling. One entry per CDR3 protein, called by TCRdb with MiXCR from the reads. The sample records 150,000 to 200,000 distinct CDR3 sequences, nearly 50% being singletons. The V segment lost 4 bases and the J segment 4 bases; nucleotides outside the gene matches: 7. The CDR3 covers 15 residues. Germline assignment: CDR1 LNHDA and CDR2 SQIVND (reference sequence). The receptor comes from a human donor with aplastic anemia. The sequenced sample consisted of sorted CD4+, CD8+, or CD8+CD57+ T cells (not recorded which) from PBMCs. The chain joins TRBV19 to TRBJ2-1; 7 nucleotides agree with TRBD1. The CDR3 DNA reads as TGTGCCAGTAGTACCGGGACAGTAGTATACAATGAGCAGTTCTTC. Protein sequence: CASSTGTVVYNEQFF.